Below, 12 T cell receptor beta chains from the same sample are listed, as sequenced in a study of blood T cell repertoires in COVID-19. Some clones are missing from TCRdb's copy, which holds only in-frame ones; the method was immunoSEQ multiplex PCR. This sample has 96,000 or so clones, with roughly nine tenths found just once. The source material was peripheral blood. These receptors were obtained from a man aged 60 to 69 with acute or convalescent COVID-19.

This chain links TRBV2 with TRBJ1-4; unclear D gene. This CDR3 comprises 12 residues. V was shortened by 6 bases and J by 5 bases, with 7 bases between the two germline ends. Germline loops: CDR1 SNHLY, CDR2 FYNNEI. The CDR3 region has the DNA TGTGCCAGCAGGGCAGAAAATGAAAAACTGTTTTTT. Amino acid sequence: CASRAENEKLFF.

This chain links TRBV5-4 with TRBJ1-2; 8 bases fit TRBD1. This CDR3 is 16 amino acids long. In germline, CDR1 is SGHNT, CDR2 YYREEE (reference sequence). V dropped 0 bases and J dropped 3; count of bases not matched to a gene: 7. The CDR3 DNA reads as TGTGCCAGCAGCTTGGCCCGACAGGGGTCCGACTATGGCTACACCTTC. It encodes CASSLARQGSDYGYTF.

J is TRBJ2-1 and V is TRBV19; no firm D call. The CDR3 is 16 residues long. Per the germline V gene, CDR1 is LNHDA and CDR2 is SQIVND (reference sequence). V was pared by 2 bases and J by 0 bases, with 11 bases between. CDR3 amino acids: CASSISQVSSYNEQFF. As DNA, the CDR3 is TGTGCCAGTAGTATATCTCAGGTCAGCTCCTACAATGAGCAGTTCTTC.

V is TRBV21-1 and J is TRBJ2-4; the table assigns TRBD1, which was not confirmed against the DNA. TRBV21-1 is described as a pseudogene. The CDR3 runs to 23 residues. CDR3 region: CASSKVGPRQGPGVRGAKNIQYF. CDR3 nucleotides: TGTGCCAGCAGCAAAGTCGGTCCCAGACAGGGGCCGGGGGTCCGGGGAGCCAAAAACATTCAGTACTTC.

A single count supports this clone. The rearrangement uses TRBV2 and TRBJ1-4, with 8 positions matching TRBD1. V was clipped by 3 bases and J by 0 bases; unmatched bases: 12. Germline CDR1 SNHLY, CDR2 FYNNEI. This CDR3 region has 19 residues. CDR3 DNA: TGTGCCAGCAGTGATACACTGACAGGGGCCTCTGCAACTAATGAAAAACTGTTTTTT. It yields the protein CASSDTLTGASATNEKLFF.

The rearrangement links TRBV4-3 to TRBJ1-2, with a weak D call TRBD1 (5 bases). Between the trimmed V and J ends, which lost 0 bases and 2 bases, there was a span of 16 bases. The CDR3 spans 17 residues. Germline V gene sequence: CDR1 LGHNA, CDR2 YSLEER. The CDR3 DNA follows: TGCGCCAGCAGCCAAGATCAGGGATGGGCTGGCAACTATGGCTACACCTTC. This translates into CASSQDQGWAGNYGYTF.

The rearrangement joins TRBV7-2 to TRBJ2-2; weak D call: TRBD2 (5 bases). The CDR3 is 14 residues long. Germline assignment: CDR1 SGHTA and CDR2 FQGNSA. V lost 5 bases, J lost 4 bases, and 11 bases lay in between. DNA for the CDR3: TGTGCCAGCAGCCCAGGAGGTCCCACCGGGGAGCTGTTTTTT. Protein sequence: CASSPGGPTGELFF.

J is TRBJ1-1 and V is TRBV11-3, with D uncertain. The CDR3 runs to 13 residues. Germline V gene data show CDR1 as SGHNT and CDR2 as YENEEA. The V end lost 5 bases, the J end lost 1 base, and 8 bases lay between the germline ends. The CDR3 loop reads CASSHTTNTEAFF. CDR3 in DNA: TGTGCCAGCAGCCATACAACGAACACTGAAGCTTTCTTT.

This rearrangement joins TRBV7-8 to TRBJ2-2; TRBD2 might be the D (5 bases). V was cut by 4 bases and J by 6 bases, with 12 bases left in between. The V gene's germline CDR1 is SGHVS and CDR2 FQNEAQ. The CDR3 consists of 14 residues. CDR3 amino acids: CASSSGLDSGELFF. The CDR3 coding sequence is TGTGCCAGCAGCTCAGGACTGGATTCCGGGGAGCTGTTTTTT. The full variable domain, rest sourced from reference TRBV7-8 and TRBJ2-2, is GAGVSQSPRYKVAKRGQDVALRCDPISGHVSLFWYQQALGQGPEFLTYFQNEAQLDKSGLPSDRFFAERPEGSVSTLKIQRTQQEDSAVYLCASSSGLDSGELFFGEGSRLTVL.

The CDR3 DNA reads as TGTGCCAGTAGTGCCGGGGTGGGATCACCCCTCCACTTT. It yields the protein CASSAGVGSPLHF. The V gene is TRBV19, the J gene TRBJ1-6; D is uncertain. The CDR3 runs to 13 residues. V was pared by 5 bases and J by 10 bases, with 12 bases between. Germline assignment: CDR1 LNHDA and CDR2 SQIVND (reference sequence).

The chain couples TRBV28 to TRBJ2-7; perhaps TRBD2 as D (6 bases). CDR1 is MDHEN, CDR2 SYDVKM, per germline. The germline V and J ends were trimmed by 7 bases and 6 bases, with 16 bases remaining between them. The CDR3 spans 13 residues. The CDR3 is CASTPGVIFEQYF. As DNA, the CDR3 is TGTGCCAGCACCCCGGGGGTTATCTTCGAGCAGTACTTC.

The V and J genes are TRBV5-1 and TRBJ2-1; 12 nucleotides align to TRBD2. Unmatched junction bases numbered 3, after V lost 0 bases and J lost 8 bases. CDR3 length: 15 residues. Germline V CDR1 and CDR2: SGHRS, YFSETQ. CDR3 nucleotides: TGCGCCAGCAGCTTGGGGACTAGCGGGGTCTATGAGCAGTTCTTC. As protein: CASSLGTSGVYEQFF.